This is a list of T cell receptor beta chains from one sample in a study of blood T cells in healthy people across ages. TCRdb itself ran the 5' RACE reads through MiXCR, one entry per CDR3 protein. The data show about 1.6 million distinct CDR3 sequences, approximately 32% seen once. Sequencing was done on a sample of blood. Source of these receptors: a woman in her 30s in good health. Each CDR3 is given with its conserved first and last residue. A D gene is named only where the DNA matches it firmly. For some rows the clone size is stated as once, few or many, or as a class when expanded; others skip it.

>TRBJ2-1|NA|NA|TRBV10-1
CASSESGRNEQFF
TGCGCCAGCAGTGAGTCGGGCAGAAATGAGCAGTTCTTC
>TRBJ2-1|few|TRBD2|TRBV24-1
CATGLGRAYNEQFF
TGTGCCACCGGTCTCGGGAGGGCCTACAATGAGCAGTTCTTC
>TRBJ2-7|NA|NA|TRBV9
CASSVGPVSYEQYF
TGTGCCAGCAGCGTAGGTCCGGTCTCCTACGAGCAGTACTTC
>TRBJ2-7|NA|NA|TRBV20-1
CSAGEHFPYEQYF
TGCAGTGCGGGGGAACACTTTCCCTACGAGCAGTACTTC
>TRBJ2-2|many|TRBD2|TRBV7-8
CASLPSGGAPGELFF
TGTGCCAGCCTCCCTAGCGGGGGGGCCCCCGGGGAGCTGTTTTTT
>TRBJ1-6|NA|NA|TRBV12-3/TRBV12-4
CASTGTAENSPLHF
TGTGCCAGCACCGGGACGGCGGAGAATTCACCCCTCCACTTT
>TRBJ1-2|NA|TRBD1|TRBV6-1
CASSEPGQGTDYTF
TGTGCCAGCAGTGAACCGGGACAGGGGACGGACTACACCTTC
>TRBJ1-5|NA|TRBD1|TRBV6-1
CASAQGDHSNQPQHF
TGTGCCAGCGCCCAGGGGGACCATAGCAATCAGCCCCAGCATTTT
>TRBJ1-1|NA|NA|TRBV15
CATSREQLNTEAFF
TGTGCCACCAGCAGAGAACAGCTGAACACTGAAGCTTTCTTT
>TRBJ2-1|NA|NA|TRBV20-1
CSARDANYNEQFF
TGCAGTGCTAGAGATGCCAATTACAATGAGCAGTTCTTC
>TRBJ2-3|NA|NA|TRBV6-1
CASSDQLGGTDTQYF
TGTGCCAGCAGTGATCAACTAGGCGGCACAGATACGCAGTATTTT
>TRBJ2-2|NA|NA|TRBV11-2
CASSRVAGPRTGELFF
TGTGCCAGTAGCCGCGTGGCGGGTCCGAGAACGGGGGAGCTGTTTTTT
>TRBJ2-5|many|NA|TRBV4-2
CASSQELVETQYF
TGTGCCAGCAGCCAAGAATTGGTCGAGACCCAGTACTTC
>TRBJ1-6|NA|TRBD1|TRBV4-1
CASSPGTVVNSPLHF
TGCGCCAGCAGCCCTGGGACAGTTGTCAATTCACCCCTCCACTTT
>TRBJ2-3|few|NA|TRBV5-1
CASSLSGAADTQYF
TGCGCCAGCAGCTTGTCGGGGGCGGCAGATACGCAGTATTTT
>TRBJ2-7|NA|NA|TRBV20-1
CSARALGLVGNYEQYF
TGCAGTGCTAGAGCCCTCGGTCTAGTCGGTAACTACGAGCAGTACTTC